The clone carrying this T cell receptor beta chain has a handful of counts. Its antigen is not known. The CDR3 has 13 residues. Germline CDR1 DFQATT, CDR2 SNEGSKA (reference sequence). V shed 2 bases and J shed 1 base, with 9 bases lying between them. These data come from a study of T cells in Graves' hyperthyroidism and ophthalmopathy. Using RNA transcripts as the source, TCR beta CDR3 regions were amplified. Initially, a first-round RT-PCR of the TCR CDR3 employed the HTBI primer set. TCRdb reprocessed the multiplex PCR reads via MiXCR and lists one record per CDR3 protein. Among fewer than 700,000 distinct CDR3 sequences listed, approximately 17% were seen once. Overall study findings and caveats: Ophthalmopathy stood apart from stable hyperthyroidism in a 13 V-J model.

The receptor was isolated from a woman younger than 35 with Graves' ophthalmopathy. The specimen sequenced was blood. V usage is TRBV20-1 and J usage is TRBJ2-7, with D perhaps matching TRBD1 (5 bases). The DNA for the CDR3 is TGCAGTGCTAGAAGGGGAAATTCCTACGAGCAGTACTTC. This codes for CSARRGNSYEQYF.